This passage covers 21 T cell receptor beta chains from one sample sequenced in a study of T-cell reconstitution after alpha-beta-depleted transplantation in children. Unique molecular identifiers were built into the TCRbeta library. TCRdb independently ran MiXCR on the PCR reads; one entry per CDR3 protein. The data show roughly 200,000 distinct CDR3 sequences, 6.6% seen once. The sequences come from PBMCs, collected before TCRalphabeta/CD19-depleted stem cell transplant. These receptors were collected from a boy aged 2 to 9 with acute lymphoblastic leukemia, due to receive a stem cell transplant.

This clonotype came up many times. The chain links TRBV29-1 to TRBJ2-3; TRBD2 might be the D (5 bases). From germline, CDR1 is SQVTM and CDR2 ANQGSEA. This CDR3 has 14 residues. V was pared by 1 base and J by 4 bases, with 12 bases between. The CDR3, as DNA: TGCAGCGTTGAAGCTCTAGCAGGTTCAGATACGCAGTATTTT. This translates into CSVEALAGSDTQYF.

This clonotype was counted ten times or more. The V call is TRBV24-1, the J call TRBJ2-7, with D hard to call. The CDR3 runs 12 residues. V was cut by 9 bases and J by 7 bases, with 15 bases left in between. Germline V CDR1 and CDR2: KGHDR, SFDVKD. The CDR3 nucleotides are TGTGCCACCCGGTCAGCGTCCTTGGAGCAGTACTTC. This gives the protein CATRSASLEQYF.

This clonotype showed up many times. V is TRBV3-1 and J is TRBJ2-1; 13 bases fit TRBD2. The CDR3 has 15 amino acids. The V gene end was trimmed by 0 bases and the J gene end by 15 bases; junction bases not matched to a gene: 8. Germline lookup yields CDR1 LGHDT and CDR2 YNNKEL (reference sequence). The CDR3 region is CASSQDHRTSGSLFF. For the CDR3, the DNA is TGTGCCAGCAGCCAAGATCACCGGACTAGCGGGAGTTTGTTCTTC.

Many counts were recorded for this clonotype. This chain links TRBV20-1 with TRBJ2-3; 12 bases align to TRBD2. The V gene's germline CDR1 is DFQATT and CDR2 SNEGSKA (reference sequence). Germline trimming cut 2 bases from V and 4 bases from J; bases unmatched to any gene: 1. CDR3 length: 14 residues. CDR3 sequence reads: CSARLAGGPDTQYF. In DNA, the CDR3 is TGCAGTGCTAGACTAGCGGGGGGGCCAGATACGCAGTATTTT.

The gene calls are TRBV4-3 and TRBJ2-7, with TRBD2 matching over 10 bases. This CDR3 contains 19 residues. Trimming cost V 0 bases and J 0 bases; bases outside gene matches: 11. Germline CDR1 reads LGHNA; CDR2 reads YSLEER. In DNA, the CDR3 is TGCGCCAGCAGCCAAGAAGCGGGAGGGGCGGCGATTAGCTCCTACGAGCAGTACTTC. Residues: CASSQEAGGAAISSYEQYF.

A word on this clonotype: This may be a read error, as it is one base from a much larger clone. The chain recombines TRBV4-2 with TRBJ2-2; D unclear. The CDR3 extends over 13 amino acids. Trimming cost V 0 bases and J 9 bases, with 8 bases left between them. Germline assignment: CDR1 LGHNA and CDR2 YNFKEQ. CDR3 amino acids: CASSQDWTWELFF. The CDR3 DNA follows: TGTGCCAGCAGCCAAGATTGGACCTGGGAGCTGTTTTTT.

This clonotype has ten or more counts. The genes are TRBV5-1 and TRBJ2-1, with 7 bases fitting TRBD2. With V trimmed by 4 bases and J by 9 bases, 10 bases remained unmatched. Germline loops: CDR1 SGHRS, CDR2 YFSETQ. CDR3 length: 14 residues. CDR3 coding DNA: TGCGCCAGCAGCCTGGGGGGGAAGTTCATTGAGCAGTTCTTC. This codes for CASSLGGKFIEQFF.

This clonotype has only a few counts. The V gene is TRBV5-6, the J gene TRBJ2-5, with D perhaps matching TRBD2 (5 bases). The germline V gene encodes CDR1 SGHDT and CDR2 YYEEEE. The CDR3 runs to 15 residues. Trimming took 2 bases from V and 5 from J, leaving 16 bases between them. DNA of the CDR3: TGTGCCAGCAGCTTCCTCGAGCCCGGGGTTGAGACCCAGTACTTC. It encodes CASSFLEPGVETQYF.

This clonotype was counted at least ten times. This CDR3 is CASRLTQNTEAFF. CDR3 bases: TGTGCCAGCAGACTTACTCAAAACACTGAAGCTTTCTTT. V and J are TRBV28 and TRBJ1-1; D is ambiguous. The CDR3 is made up of 13 amino acids. Germline V gives CDR1 MDHEN, CDR2 SYDVKM. V was cut by 6 bases and J by 2 bases, with 10 bases left in between.

This clonotype occurred a few times. This chain joins TRBV4-3 and TRBJ2-1; 11 bases agree with TRBD2. Germline assignment: CDR1 LGHNA and CDR2 YSLEER. This CDR3 is built from 19 residues. Losses at the gene ends were 0 bases for V and 9 bases for J; bases not matched to a gene: 16. CDR3 nucleotides: TGCGCCAGCAGCCAAGACATAGCGGGGGGGGCAATTATCTCCGGTGAGCAGTTCTTC. Amino acids: CASSQDIAGGAIISGEQFF.

At least ten counts were recorded for this clonotype. The CDR3 DNA is TGTGCCAGCACCATAGCTAGCGGGGGTAGTGCAGAGACCCAGTACTTC. It encodes CASTIASGGSAETQYF. This chain uses TRBV7-8 with TRBJ2-5; TRBD2 matches at 10 bases. J lost 4 bases, V lost 7 bases, and 12 bases had no gene match. Germline CDR1 is SGHVS and CDR2 is FQNEAQ. This CDR3 spans 16 amino acids.

This clonotype was found many times. The V call is TRBV28, the J call TRBJ2-7; 7 bases are a match to TRBD1. This CDR3 has 15 residues. Germline V CDR1 and CDR2: MDHEN, SYDVKM. The V gene end was trimmed by 3 bases and the J gene end by 0 bases; junction bases not matched to a gene: 5. The CDR3 region has the DNA TGTGCCAGCAGTTTCGGGACAGCGAGCTCCTACGAGCAGTACTTC. This sequence encodes CASSFGTASSYEQYF. Supplemented by reference TRBV28 and TRBJ2-7, the full variable domain reads DVKVTQSSRYLVKRTGEKVFLECVQDMDHENMFWYRQDPGLGLRLIYFSYDVKMKEKGDIPEGYSVSREKKERFSLILESASTNQTSMYLCASSFGTASSYEQYFGPGTRLTVT.

This clonotype was seen only a few times. The chain is built from TRBV5-1 and TRBJ2-3; the D gene is possibly TRBD2 (6 bases). CDR3 length equals 13 residues. Germline CDR1 SGHRS, CDR2 YFSETQ. Trimming cost V 4 bases and J 6 bases, with 12 bases left between them. CDR3 DNA sequence: TGCGCCAGCAGCGGGACTCCCTCTGATACGCAGTATTTT. Protein sequence: CASSGTPSDTQYF.

V and J are TRBV15 and TRBJ2-1; TRBD2 is a possible D gene (6 bases). This CDR3 is built from 17 residues. V lost 1 base and J lost 10, with 23 bases in between. Germline CDR1 LNHNV, CDR2 YYDKDF (reference sequence). The CDR3 loop is CATSRGDGSGGGLEQFF. In DNA, the CDR3 is TGTGCCACCAGCAGAGGGGATGGTAGCGGTGGGGGGTTGGAGCAGTTCTTC.

This clonotype has only a few counts. J is TRBJ2-1 and V is TRBV6-2 or TRBV6-3, with 8 positions matching TRBD2. The CDR3 runs 17 residues. Germline values: CDR1 MNHEY, CDR2 SVGEGT. The V and J ends lost 8 bases and 7 bases, in that order; junction bases with no gene match: 19. The DNA for the CDR3 is TGTGCCAGCGGGGGAACGGGGGGGCCGACTTTAAGGAATGAGCAGTTCTTC. Translating it yields CASGGTGGPTLRNEQFF.

Concerning this clonotype: No conserved phenylalanine or tryptophan is present at the end of the CDR3, so a read error is the likely explanation. The chain joins TRBV28 to TRBJ1-5; TRBD1 is a possible D gene (6 bases). CDR3 length: 14 amino acids. Trimming shortened V by 4 bases and J by 4 bases, and 11 bases separated the two germline ends. Looked up from germline, CDR1 is MDHEN and CDR2 is SYDVKM. The CDR3 is CASSSPQGNQPQHS. CDR3 sequence (DNA): TGTGCCAGCAGTTCACCCCAGGGGAATCAGCCCCAGCATTCT.

The genes are TRBV28 and TRBJ2-2; 8 nucleotides align to TRBD1. Germline trimming cut 8 bases from V and 6 bases from J; bases unmatched to any gene: 14. This CDR3 comprises 16 residues. The germline V gene encodes CDR1 MDHEN and CDR2 SYDVKM. The CDR3 loop reads CASRTGIGSAAGELFF. In DNA, the CDR3 is TGTGCCAGCCGGACAGGGATCGGAAGCGCGGCCGGGGAGCTGTTTTTT.

Details on this clonotype: This sequence may be a read error, since a much larger clone differs from it by one base. The chain uses TRBV4-3 and TRBJ2-1, with 9 bases identical to TRBD1. Germline assignment: CDR1 LGHNA and CDR2 YSLEER. J gave up 3 bases and V 0 bases, and 0 bases lay outside the gene matches. This CDR3 comprises 15 residues. In DNA, the CDR3 is TGCGCCAGCAGCCAAGAGGGACAGGGCTACAATGAGCAGTTCTTC. Amino acids: CASSQEGQGYNEQFF.

This clonotype was seen ten or more times. The CDR3 DNA follows: TGTGCCAGCAGCGTAGGGGACGGGCCGAGCTCCTACGAGCAGTACTTC. This codes for CASSVGDGPSSYEQYF. V gene TRBV9 combines with J gene TRBJ2-7, with D perhaps TRBD1 or TRBD2 (5 bases each). Germline values: CDR1 SGDLS, CDR2 YYNGEE. Trimming took 0 bases from V and 0 from J, leaving 13 bases between them. The length of the CDR3 is 16 residues.

This clonotype was detected ten times or more. As DNA, the CDR3 is TGCAGTGTACGGCAGGGGGCCGGGGAGCTGTTTTTT. Translation gives CSVRQGAGELFF. The rearrangement uses TRBV20-1 and TRBJ2-2; 7 bases are shared with TRBD1. Germline CDR1 and CDR2: DFQATT and SNEGSKA (reference sequence). The CDR3 has 12 amino acids. V lost 7 bases and J lost 6; bases outside the gene matches: 5.

This clonotype came up many times. This chain links TRBV12-3 or TRBV12-4 with TRBJ2-1, with D unresolved. The CDR3 sequence is 17 residues long. Trimming cost V 1 base and J 0 bases, with 13 bases left between them. The CDR3 nucleotides are TGTGCCAGCAGTTTAGTCGTCAGGCAAAGCTCCTACAATGAGCAGTTCTTC. It encodes CASSLVVRQSSYNEQFF.